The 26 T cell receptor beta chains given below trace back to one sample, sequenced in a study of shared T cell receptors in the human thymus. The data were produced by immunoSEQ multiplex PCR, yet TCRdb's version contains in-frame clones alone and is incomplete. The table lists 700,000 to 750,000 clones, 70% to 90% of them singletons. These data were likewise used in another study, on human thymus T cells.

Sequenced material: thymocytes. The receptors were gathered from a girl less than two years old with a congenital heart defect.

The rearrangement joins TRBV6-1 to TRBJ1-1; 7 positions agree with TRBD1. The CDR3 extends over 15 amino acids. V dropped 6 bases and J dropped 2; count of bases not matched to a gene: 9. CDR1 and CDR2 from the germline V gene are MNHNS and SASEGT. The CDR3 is CASRKRTGENTEAFF. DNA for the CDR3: TGTGCCAGCAGGAAGAGGACAGGCGAAAACACTGAAGCTTTCTTT.

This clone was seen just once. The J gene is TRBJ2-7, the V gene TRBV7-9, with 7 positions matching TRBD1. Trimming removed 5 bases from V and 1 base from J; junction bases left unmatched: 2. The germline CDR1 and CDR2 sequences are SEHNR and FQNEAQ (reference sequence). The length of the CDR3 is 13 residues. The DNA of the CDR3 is TGTGCCAGCAGCCGGGACAGATCCTACGAGCAGTACTTC. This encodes CASSRDRSYEQYF.

CDR3 sequence reads: CASSHGTRILEQYF. Here the CDR3 DNA reads TGTGCCAGCAGCCACGGGACACGGATTCTCGAGCAGTACTTC. V and J are TRBV28 and TRBJ2-7; tentatively, D is TRBD1 (6 bases). Trimming left V 6 bases short and J 6 bases short, with 18 bases between. The CDR3 runs 14 residues. Germline lookup yields CDR1 MDHEN and CDR2 SYDVKM.

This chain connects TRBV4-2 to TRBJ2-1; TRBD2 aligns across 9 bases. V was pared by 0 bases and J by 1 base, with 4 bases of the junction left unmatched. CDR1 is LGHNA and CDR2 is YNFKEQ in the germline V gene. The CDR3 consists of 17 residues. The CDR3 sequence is CASSQEVLAGSYNEQFF. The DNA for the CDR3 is TGTGCCAGCAGCCAAGAGGTCCTAGCGGGGTCCTACAATGAGCAGTTCTTC.

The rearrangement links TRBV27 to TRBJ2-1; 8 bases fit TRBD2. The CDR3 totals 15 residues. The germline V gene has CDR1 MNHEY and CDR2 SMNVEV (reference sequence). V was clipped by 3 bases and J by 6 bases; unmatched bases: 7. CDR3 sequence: CASSFPPGLGNEQFF. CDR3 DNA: TGTGCCAGCAGTTTCCCCCCGGGACTAGGCAATGAGCAGTTCTTC.

The chain's CDR3 is CASSHTPSGTGVEDQPQHF. In DNA, the CDR3 is TGTGCCAGTAGTCACACCCCCTCCGGGACAGGGGTAGAGGATCAGCCCCAGCATTTT. J is TRBJ1-5 and V is TRBV19, with TRBD1 matching 10 bases. V shed 5 bases and J 5 bases; nucleotides not matched to a gene: 18. The CDR3 runs 19 residues. The germline V gene encodes CDR1 LNHDA and CDR2 SQIVND (reference sequence).

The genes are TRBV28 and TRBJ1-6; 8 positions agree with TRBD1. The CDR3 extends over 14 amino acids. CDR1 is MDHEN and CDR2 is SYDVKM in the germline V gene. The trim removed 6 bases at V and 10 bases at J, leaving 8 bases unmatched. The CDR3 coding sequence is TGTGCCAGCAGCCGGGGGACAGGAAGATCACCCCTCCACTTT. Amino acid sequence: CASSRGTGRSPLHF. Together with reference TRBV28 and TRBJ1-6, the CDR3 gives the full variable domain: DVKVTQSSRYLVKRTGEKVFLECVQDMDHENMFWYRQDPGLGLRLIYFSYDVKMKEKGDIPEGYSVSREKKERFSLILESASTNQTSMYLCASSRGTGRSPLHFGNGTRLTVT.

CDR3 nucleotide sequence: TGTGCCAGTAGTATTGGGGACAGCCAAGAGACCCAGTACTTC. Translating it yields CASSIGDSQETQYF. The V and J genes are TRBV19 and TRBJ2-5, with 7 bases aligning to TRBD1. The CDR3 totals 14 residues. Germline values: CDR1 LNHDA, CDR2 SQIVND (reference sequence). The junction had 2 bases not matched to a gene; V was cut back by 3 bases and J by 1 base.

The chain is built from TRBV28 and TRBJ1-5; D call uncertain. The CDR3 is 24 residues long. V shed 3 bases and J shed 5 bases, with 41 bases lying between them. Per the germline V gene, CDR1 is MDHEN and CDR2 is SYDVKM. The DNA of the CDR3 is TGTGCCAGCAGTTTGGGTCTCGGCGGCCCATATCACGTACGAAACCAAAAAGGCTATCAGCCCCAGCATTTT. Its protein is CASSLGLGGPYHVRNQKGYQPQHF.

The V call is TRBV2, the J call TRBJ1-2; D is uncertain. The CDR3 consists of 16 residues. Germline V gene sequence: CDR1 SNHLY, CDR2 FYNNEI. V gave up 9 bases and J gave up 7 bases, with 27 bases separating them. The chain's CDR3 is CARPVTVGMPLFGYTF. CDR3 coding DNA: TGTGCCAGACCGGTTACAGTCGGGATGCCCCTCTTTGGCTACACCTTC. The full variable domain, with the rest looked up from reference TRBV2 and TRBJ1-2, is EPEVTQTPSHQVTQMGQEVILRCVPISNHLYFYWYRQILGQKVEFLVSFYNNEISEKSEIFDDQFSVERPDGSNFTLKIRSTKLEDSAMYFCARPVTVGMPLFGYTFGSGTRLTVV.

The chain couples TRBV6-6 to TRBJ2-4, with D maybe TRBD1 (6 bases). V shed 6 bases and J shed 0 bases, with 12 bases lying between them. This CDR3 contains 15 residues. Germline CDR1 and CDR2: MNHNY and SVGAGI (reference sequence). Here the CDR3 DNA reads TGTGCCAGCAGGTCAACAGGGCGAGCCAAAAACATTCAGTACTTC. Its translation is CASRSTGRAKNIQYF.

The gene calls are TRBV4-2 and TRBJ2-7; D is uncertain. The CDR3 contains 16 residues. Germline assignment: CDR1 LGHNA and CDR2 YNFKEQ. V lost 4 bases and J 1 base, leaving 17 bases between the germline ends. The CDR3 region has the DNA TGTGCCAGCAGCCGCGATATAGCCTCCCCTTCCTACGAGCAGTACTTC. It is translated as CASSRDIASPSYEQYF.

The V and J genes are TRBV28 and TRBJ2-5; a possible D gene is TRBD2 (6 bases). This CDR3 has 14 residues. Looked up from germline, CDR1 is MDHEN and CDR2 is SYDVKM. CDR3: CATYRTGDQETQYF. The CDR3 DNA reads TGTGCTACCTATCGAACGGGGGACCAAGAGACCCAGTACTTC.

The DNA of the CDR3 is TGTGCCAGCAGCCCCAGCGGGGGGAGCACAGATACGCAGTATTTT. It is translated as CASSPSGGSTDTQYF. This chain joins TRBV5-5 and TRBJ2-3; 9 bases map to TRBD2. This CDR3 comprises 15 residues. The J segment lost 0 bases and the V segment lost 4 bases, leaving 3 bases of the junction unmatched. The germline V gene encodes CDR1 SGHKS and CDR2 YYEKEE (reference sequence).

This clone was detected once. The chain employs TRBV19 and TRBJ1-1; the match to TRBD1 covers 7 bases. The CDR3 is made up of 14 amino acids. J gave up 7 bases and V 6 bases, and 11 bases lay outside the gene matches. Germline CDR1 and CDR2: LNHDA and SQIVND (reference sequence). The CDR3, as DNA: TGTGCCAGTAGATGGACAGGCGCGTCAGTTGAAGCTTTCTTT. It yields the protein CASRWTGASVEAFF.

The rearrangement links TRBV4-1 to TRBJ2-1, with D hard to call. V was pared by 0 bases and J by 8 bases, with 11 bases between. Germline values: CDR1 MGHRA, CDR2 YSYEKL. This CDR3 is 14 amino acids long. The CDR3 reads CASSQDGRRDEQFF. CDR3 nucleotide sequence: TGCGCCAGCAGCCAAGATGGTAGAAGAGATGAGCAGTTCTTC.

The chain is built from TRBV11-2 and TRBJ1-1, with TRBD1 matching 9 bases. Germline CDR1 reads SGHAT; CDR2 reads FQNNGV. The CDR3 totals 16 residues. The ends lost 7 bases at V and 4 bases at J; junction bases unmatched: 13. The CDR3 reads CASTTDRGYRRTEAFF. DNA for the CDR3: TGTGCCAGCACCACCGACAGGGGGTATAGGCGCACTGAAGCTTTCTTT.

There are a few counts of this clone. The CDR3 here is CASGQRGAPYNEQFF. In nucleotides, the CDR3 is TGTGCCAGCGGACAGCGGGGGGCCCCCTACAATGAGCAGTTCTTC. V gene TRBV6-1 combines with J gene TRBJ2-1; 9 nucleotides line up with TRBD2. The CDR3 has 15 amino acids. The junction had 7 bases not matched to a gene; V was cut back by 8 bases and J by 2 bases. CDR1 MNHNS and CDR2 SASEGT come from the germline V gene.

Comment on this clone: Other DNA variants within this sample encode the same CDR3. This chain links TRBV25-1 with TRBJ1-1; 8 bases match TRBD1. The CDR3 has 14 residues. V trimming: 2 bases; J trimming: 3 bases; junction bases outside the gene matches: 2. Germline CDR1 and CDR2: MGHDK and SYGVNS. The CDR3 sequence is CASSELQGDTEAFF. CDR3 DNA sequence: TGTGCCAGCAGTGAACTACAGGGGGACACTGAAGCTTTCTTT.

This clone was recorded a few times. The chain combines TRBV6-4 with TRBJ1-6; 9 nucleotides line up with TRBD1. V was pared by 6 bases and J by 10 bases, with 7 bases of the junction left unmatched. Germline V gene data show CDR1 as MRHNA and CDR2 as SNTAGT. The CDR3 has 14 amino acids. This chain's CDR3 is CASSATGGRSPLHF. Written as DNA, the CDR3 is TGTGCCAGCAGCGCCACAGGGGGCCGGTCACCCCTCCACTTT.

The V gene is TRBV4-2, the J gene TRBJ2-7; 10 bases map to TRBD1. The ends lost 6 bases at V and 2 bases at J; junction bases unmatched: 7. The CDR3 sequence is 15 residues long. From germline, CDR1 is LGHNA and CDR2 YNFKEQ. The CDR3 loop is CASSSRDRGPYEQYF. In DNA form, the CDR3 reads TGTGCCAGCAGTTCTCGGGACAGGGGCCCCTACGAGCAGTACTTC.

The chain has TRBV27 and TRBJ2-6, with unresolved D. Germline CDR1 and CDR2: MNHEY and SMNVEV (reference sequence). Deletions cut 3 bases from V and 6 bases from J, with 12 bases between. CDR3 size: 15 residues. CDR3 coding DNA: TGTGCCAGCAGTTTTCACCCGGGTACGGCCAACGTCCTGACTTTC. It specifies CASSFHPGTANVLTF.

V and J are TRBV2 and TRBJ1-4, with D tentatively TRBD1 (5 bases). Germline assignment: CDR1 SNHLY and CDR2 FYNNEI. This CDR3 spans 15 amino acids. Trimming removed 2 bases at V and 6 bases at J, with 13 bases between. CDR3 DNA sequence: TGTGCCAGCAGTGAACACAGGCGGGACCATGAAAAACTGTTTTTT. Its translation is CASSEHRRDHEKLFF.

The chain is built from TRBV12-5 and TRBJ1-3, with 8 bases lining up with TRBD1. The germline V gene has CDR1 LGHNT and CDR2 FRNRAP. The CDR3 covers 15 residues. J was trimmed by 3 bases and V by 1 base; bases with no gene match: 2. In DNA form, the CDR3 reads TGTGCTAGTGGTTTGGAGACAGGGGTTGGAAACACCATATATTTT. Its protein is CASGLETGVGNTIYF.

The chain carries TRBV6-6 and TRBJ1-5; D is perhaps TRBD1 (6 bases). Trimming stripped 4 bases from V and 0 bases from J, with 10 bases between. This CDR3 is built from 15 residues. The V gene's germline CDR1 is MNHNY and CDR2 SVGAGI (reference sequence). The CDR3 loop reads CASSCRTASNQPQHF. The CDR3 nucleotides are TGTGCCAGCAGTTGTCGGACAGCTAGCAATCAGCCCCAGCATTTT.

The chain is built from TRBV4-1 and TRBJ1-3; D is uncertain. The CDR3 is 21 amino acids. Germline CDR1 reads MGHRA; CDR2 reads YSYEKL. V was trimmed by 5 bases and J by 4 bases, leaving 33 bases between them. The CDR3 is CASSTRLNGLSTELCGNTIYF. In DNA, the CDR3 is TGCGCCAGCAGCACAAGGCTAAACGGACTCTCGACTGAGCTCTGCGGAAACACCATATATTTT.